A selection of T cell receptor beta chains follows, all from one sample in a study of control samples from healthy donors and cancer patients. Generated by immunoSEQ multiplex PCR, the TCRdb table keeps only in-frame clones and is missing some. The data hold about 84,000 clones, with around 91% observed a single time. The sequenced sample was blood. The origin of the receptors is a young man in good health. Both conserved end residues are part of each CDR3. D genes are given only for firm matches. For some rows the clone size is stated as once, few or many, or as a class when expanded; others skip it.

clone size	J gene	CDR3 length	V gene	D gene	CDR3 protein	CDR3 DNA
-	TRBJ1-2	16	TRBV18	-	CASSVRDSLERVGYTF	TGTGCCAGCTCGGTCCGGGACTCCCTCGAGAGAGTTGGCTACACCTTC
-	TRBJ2-6	17	TRBV5-6	TRBD1	CASSSDRGSSGANVLTF	TGTGCCAGCAGTTCTGACAGGGGAAGCTCTGGGGCCAACGTCCTGACTTTC
-	TRBJ1-2	15	TRBV2	TRBD1	CASHYPGQANYGYTF	TGTGCCAGCCACTATCCGGGACAGGCTAACTATGGCTACACCTTC
-	TRBJ2-2	15	TRBV5-1	-	CASSLAASLTGELFF	TGCGCCAGCAGCTTGGCAGCCTCCTTAACCGGGGAGCTGTTTTTT
-	TRBJ2-2	15	TRBV29-1	TRBD1	CSVAGSQGRTGELFF	TGCAGCGTTGCTGGGTCACAGGGGCGCACCGGGGAGCTGTTTTTT
-	TRBJ2-1	15	TRBV5-1	TRBD2	CASSLGLAAYNEQFF	TGCGCCAGCAGCTTGGGACTAGCGGCTTACAATGAGCAGTTCTTC
-	TRBJ1-1	14	TRBV7-9	TRBD1	CASSLGQGEGEAFF	TGTGCCAGCAGCTTAGGACAGGGCGAAGGTGAAGCTTTCTTT
-	TRBJ1-1	13	TRBV6-2/TRBV6-3	-	CASSSPGRTEAFF	TGTGCCAGCAGTTCCCCGGGCAGGACTGAAGCTTTCTTT
-	TRBJ2-7	17	TRBV27	TRBD2	CASSLSLRGSGYYEQYF	TGTGCCAGCAGTTTATCGTTGCGGGGTAGCGGGTATTACGAGCAGTACTTC
few	TRBJ2-3	15	TRBV7-2	-	CASSILTGLKDTQYF	TGTGCCAGCAGCATACTGACAGGCTTAAAGGATACGCAGTATTTT
once	TRBJ2-1	15	TRBV6-6	TRBD1	CASSRDRGLYNEQFF	TGTGCCAGCAGTAGGGACAGGGGGCTCTACAATGAGCAGTTCTTC
-	TRBJ1-4	15	TRBV7-6	TRBD1	CASSLAGQEGEKLFF	TGTGCCAGCAGCTTAGCGGGACAGGAGGGTGAAAAACTGTTTTTT
-	TRBJ2-1	17	TRBV15	TRBD2	CATSRDKGGLAYNEQFF	TGTGCCACCAGCAGAGATAAAGGGGGACTAGCCTACAATGAGCAGTTCTTC
-	TRBJ1-1	19	TRBV4-3	TRBD1	CASSQDWVPGQGMNTEAFF	TGCGCCAGCAGCCAAGATTGGGTCCCGGGACAGGGGATGAACACTGAAGCTTTCTTT
-	TRBJ1-1	16	TRBV5-1	-	CASSLASGGGNTEAFF	TGCGCCAGCAGCTTGGCGTCTGGAGGGGGTAACACTGAAGCTTTCTTT
-	TRBJ2-5	14	TRBV5-5	-	CASSLEGVRETQYF	TGTGCCAGCAGCTTGGAGGGGGTCCGGGAGACCCAGTACTTC
-	TRBJ1-2	17	TRBV5-1	TRBD1	CASSLRTGGDQNYGYTF	TGCGCCAGCAGCTTGAGGACAGGGGGAGACCAAAACTATGGCTACACCTTC
-	TRBJ2-6	18	TRBV19	-	CASSMIGNGGSGANVLTF	TGTGCCAGTAGTATGATCGGTAATGGCGGCTCTGGGGCCAACGTCCTGACTTTC
-	TRBJ2-2	13	TRBV7-9	-	CASSAVGAGELFF	TGTGCCAGCAGCGCGGTGGGGGCCGGGGAGCTGTTTTTT
-	TRBJ1-2	13	TRBV4-3	-	CASSQGLNYGYTF	TGCGCCAGCAGCCAGGGCCTCAACTATGGCTACACCTTC
-	TRBJ2-5	13	TRBV5-1	-	CASNPLAPGTQYF	TGCGCCAGCAACCCCCTAGCCCCAGGGACCCAGTACTTC
-	TRBJ1-5	15	TRBV28	TRBD1	CASTLRGGNNQPQHF	TGTGCCAGCACCCTCAGGGGGGGGAACAATCAGCCCCAGCATTTT
-	TRBJ2-5	16	TRBV5-1	-	CASSDGGLGYQETQYF	TGCGCCAGCAGCGATGGAGGGCTGGGGTACCAAGAGACCCAGTACTTC
-	TRBJ2-4	18	TRBV3-1/TRBV3-2	TRBD1	CASSQDLGQGTAKNIQYF	TGTGCCAGCAGCCAAGATTTGGGACAGGGGACGGCCAAAAACATTCAGTACTTC
once	TRBJ2-7	17	TRBV21-1	-	CASSKLSPNVPGREQYF	TGTGCCAGCAGCAAACTCTCCCCCAACGTTCCGGGGAGAGAGCAGTACTTC
-	TRBJ2-4	13	TRBV12-3/TRBV12-4	-	CASSLMGKNIQYF	TGTGCCAGCAGTTTGATGGGCAAAAACATTCAGTACTTC
once	TRBJ1-1	14	TRBV7-3	-	CASSLRTRNTEAFF	TGTGCCAGCAGCCTCCGGACACGTAACACTGAAGCTTTCTTT
-	TRBJ1-1	15	TRBV5-1	-	CASASVLYGTVEAFF	TGCGCCAGCGCCTCTGTCCTCTATGGTACGGTTGAAGCTTTCTTT
-	TRBJ2-1	15	TRBV7-9	TRBD2	CASSLKAYGSGGEFF	TGTGCCAGCAGCTTAAAGGCCTACGGCAGCGGGGGCGAGTTCTTC
-	TRBJ2-1	15	TRBV10-3	TRBD1	CAISEGGPRDGEQFF	TGTGCCATCAGCGAAGGGGGCCCACGGGATGGTGAGCAGTTCTTC
-	TRBJ1-3	15	TRBV18	TRBD1	CASSLIPGQQNTIYF	TGTGCCAGCTCACTAATTCCGGGACAGCAAAACACCATATATTTT
-	TRBJ2-3	15	TRBV11-2	-	CASSLASSSTDTQYF	TGTGCCAGCAGCTTAGCCTCGAGTAGCACAGATACGCAGTATTTT
-	TRBJ2-6	15	TRBV30	TRBD1	CAWSSRGPGANVLTF	TGTGCCTGGAGTTCCAGGGGGCCCGGGGCCAACGTCCTGACTTTC
-	TRBJ1-5	16	TRBV13	-	CASSFRRGGANQPQHF	TGTGCCAGCAGCTTCAGGAGGGGAGGGGCCAATCAGCCCCAGCATTTT
-	TRBJ1-1	13	TRBV12-5	-	CASAPGLATEAFF	TGTGCTAGTGCCCCAGGACTGGCCACTGAAGCTTTCTTT
once	TRBJ2-7	14	TRBV10-3	-	CAISPGNRVYEQYF	TGTGCCATCAGTCCGGGGAACAGGGTCTACGAGCAGTACTTC
-	TRBJ1-3	14	TRBV24-1	TRBD1	CATRVQGALETIYF	TGTGCCACCAGAGTACAGGGGGCCCTCGAAACCATATATTTT
-	TRBJ1-5	15	TRBV19	TRBD1	CASSIPPGTGQPQHF	TGTGCCAGTAGTATACCCCCCGGGACAGGGCAGCCCCAGCATTTT
-	TRBJ2-1	13	TRBV12-3/TRBV12-4	-	CASRSLGVNEQFF	TGTGCCAGCAGGTCCCTCGGAGTCAATGAGCAGTTCTTC
-	TRBJ2-7	13	TRBV6-2/TRBV6-3	-	CASSYPLTYEQYF	TGTGCCAGCAGTTACCCCCTTACCTACGAGCAGTACTTC
-	TRBJ1-3	15	TRBV7-8	TRBD1	CASSQSRGAGNTIYF	TGTGCCAGCAGCCAATCCAGGGGGGCCGGAAACACCATATATTTT
-	TRBJ2-2	13	TRBV6-4	-	CASSDGGPGELFF	TGTGCCAGCAGTGACGGGGGGCCCGGGGAGCTGTTTTTT
-	TRBJ2-7	13	TRBV5-4	TRBD1	CASRAGQGYEQYF	TGTGCCAGCAGGGCTGGACAGGGCTACGAGCAGTACTTC
-	TRBJ2-1	13	TRBV2	TRBD2	CASSEREANEQFF	TGTGCCAGCAGTGAGCGGGAGGCGAATGAGCAGTTCTTC
-	TRBJ1-2	13	TRBV3-1/TRBV3-2	-	CASSRGDDYGYTF	TGTGCCAGCAGCCGGGGGGATGACTATGGCTACACCTTC
-	TRBJ2-1	13	TRBV30	TRBD2	CAFTSGSYNEQFF	TGTGCCTTCACTAGCGGCTCCTACAATGAGCAGTTCTTC
-	TRBJ2-7	16	TRBV6-5	-	CASSYSGGMIPHEQYF	TGTGCCAGCAGTTACTCGGGCGGAATGATTCCCCACGAGCAGTACTTC
-	TRBJ2-3	15	TRBV13	-	CASSLPPLRTDTQYF	TGTGCCAGCAGCCTCCCACCTCTTCGCACAGATACGCAGTATTTT